This T cell receptor (beta chain) was retrieved from a study of prognosis after radiotherapy for stage I lung cancer (dated by TCRdb to the early 2020s). Turning to the overall study: Approximately 20 stage I NSCLC patients were enrolled in Nanjing, China, between early 2018 and January 2019. Stage I lung tumors that were newly diagnosed and primary were found in some 15 patients, while roughly five patients had oligometastatic NSCLC after surgical resection of the primary tumor. All patients were regarded as medically inoperable, because of comorbidities in about a dozen patients and refusal of surgery in roughly 7 patients. Ages in the cohort of around 14 men and more than five women ranged from about 50 to 90 years, with a median of 74. Squamous cell carcinoma histology was identified in 7 or 8 patients, and adenocarcinoma histology was identified in about twelve patients. Image-guided IMRT or VMAT was used to deliver SBRT in 3 to 5 fractions at a biologically effective dose of at least 100 Gy. Concurrent therapy was not administered to any patient alongside SBRT. Distant metastases were developed by four of the 19 patients after SBRT, at a median of 7 months, whereas no significant progression was observed in the other 15 patients. Peripheral blood TCR beta repertoires were profiled in stage I NSCLC patients before and after stereotactic body radiotherapy, and the repertoires were related to distant failure. A total of around 40 blood samples from around 19 patients were sequenced, with one sample obtained before and one obtained after SBRT for each patient. Summary of the overall study and its limitations: Whether the expanded TCR clones were tumor-specific was not determined. None of the reported P values were adjusted for multiple comparisons. Differences in TRBV and TRBJ usage frequencies by metastasis status were reportedly observed in two V genes at baseline and in several V and two J genes after SBRT. The study was limited by its small cohort and short follow-up, and the findings require independent validation. Post-SBRT Shannon entropy and its change from baseline were lower in patients who developed distant metastases; baseline Shannon entropy was not associated with metastases. A decrease in unique TCR clone counts was observed after SBRT (median 10,088 before versus about 7,000 after; Wilcoxon paired P=0.011).

All patients had node-negative disease on CT and PET/CT, and none had a history of other malignancies or prior chemotherapy or radiotherapy. At each of two time points, around 6 milliliters of peripheral venous blood were collected into EDTA tubes. PBMCs were isolated by Ficoll-Paque Plus density-gradient centrifugation. Immediately after collection, samples were stored at -80 degrees C until analysis. This clonotype was seen repeatedly, ten times or more. This receptor's antigen is unknown. Base-call qualities are not available, and no considerably larger clone is one nucleotide away. The CDR3, cysteine through phenylalanine, is 15 amino acids long. The kept DNA is CDR3 alone, 45 bases in frame from the first base. Via the germline V gene, CDR1 is SNHLY and CDR2 FYNNEI. V lost 7 bases and J lost 2 bases; the stretch between them is 15 bases long. Two rounds of multiplex PCR on genomic DNA were used to amplify the TCR beta CDR3 region. The first PCR round used primers specific to each TRBV and TRBJ gene, and the primer sequences were filed in Chinese patent CN105087789A. Universal primers were used in the second round of PCR. The Roche High Pure PCR Template Preparation Kit was used to extract genomic DNA from frozen PBMCs. Paired-end sequencing with 151 bp reads was performed on the libraries using an Illumina HiSeq 3000. Per the source publication's procedure: CutAdapt was used to discard raw reads that did not contain the multiplex PCR primer sequences. Using PEAR, the high-quality paired reads were merged into contigs. MiXCR assigned TRB V, D and J gene segments to each contig by aligning to reference sequences. To remove sequencing errors, CDR3 sequences were clustered according to base quality and sequence similarity. Shannon entropy, normalized by the natural log of the productive TCR sequence number, served as the measure of diversity. Clonality was defined as one minus Shannon entropy divided by the natural log of the number of unique clonotypes. Progression-free survival cut-offs for repertoire metrics were chosen using the Youden index of ROC curves, with analyses run in R 3.5.3. TCRdb reworked the public reads: Q25 trimming with fastp, MiXCR clone assembly, productive beta chains retained. When rows share a CDR3 protein, they turn into one entry using the most common DNA and genes. TCRdb assigned the V and J calls; the authors' analysis was not used. The sample table holds about 26,000 distinct CDR3 sequences, of which around 30% were seen once. Roughly a third of the sample is taken by the ten largest.

The specimen was PBMCs, collected before or after stereotactic body radiation therapy (not recorded which). This sequence uses TRBV2 and TRBJ1-5; the D region possibly corresponds to TRBD1 (5 bases align). The source is a donor over 45 with non-small cell lung cancer. Read as DNA, the sequence is TGTGCCAGCACCGAAAGGGGTCGGGGCAATCAGCCCCAGCATTTT. It encodes CASTERGRGNQPQHF.